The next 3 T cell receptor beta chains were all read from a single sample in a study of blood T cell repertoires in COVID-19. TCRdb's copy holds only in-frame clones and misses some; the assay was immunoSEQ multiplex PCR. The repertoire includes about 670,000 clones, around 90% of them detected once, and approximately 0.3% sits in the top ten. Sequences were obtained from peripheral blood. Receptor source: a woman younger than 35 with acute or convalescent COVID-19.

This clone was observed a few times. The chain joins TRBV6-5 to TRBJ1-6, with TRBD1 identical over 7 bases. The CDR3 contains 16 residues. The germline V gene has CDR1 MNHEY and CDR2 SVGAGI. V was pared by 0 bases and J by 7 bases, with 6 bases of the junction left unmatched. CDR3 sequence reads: CASSYSWGQSNSPLHF. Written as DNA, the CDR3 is TGTGCCAGCAGTTACTCGTGGGGACAGTCAAATTCACCCCTCCACTTT.

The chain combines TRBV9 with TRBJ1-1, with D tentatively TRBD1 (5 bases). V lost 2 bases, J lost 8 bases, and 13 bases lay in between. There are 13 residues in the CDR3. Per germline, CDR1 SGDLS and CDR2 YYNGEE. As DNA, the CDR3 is TGTGCCAGCAGCGTCAGGGCCTGGGGAGAAGCTTTCTTT. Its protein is CASSVRAWGEAFF.

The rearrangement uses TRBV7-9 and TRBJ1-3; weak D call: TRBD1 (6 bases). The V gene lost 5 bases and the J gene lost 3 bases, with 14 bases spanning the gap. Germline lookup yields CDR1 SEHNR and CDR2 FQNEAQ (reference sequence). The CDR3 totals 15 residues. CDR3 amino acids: CASSPRGGLGNTIYF. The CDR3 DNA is TGTGCCAGCAGCCCCCGGGGGGGGCTTGGAAACACCATATATTTT.